A single sample is the source of the 25 T cell receptor beta chains below, sequenced in a study of T cells in Graves' hyperthyroidism and ophthalmopathy. Amplified TCR beta CDR3 regions came from RNA transcripts. TCR CDR3 regions were first amplified by RT-PCR with HTBI primers. TCRdb ran MiXCR on the multiplex PCR reads and lists one entry per CDR3 protein. The sample includes around 660,000 distinct CDR3 sequences, 45% of them seen just once. Sequences were obtained from peripheral blood or thyroid tissue (not recorded which). Receptor source: an adult man with Graves' disease, either hyperthyroidism or ophthalmopathy (not recorded which).

This clonotype was recorded at least ten times. The rearrangement uses TRBV7-9 and TRBJ2-5; 7 nucleotides match TRBD1. CDR3 length equals 16 residues. Germline CDR1 is SEHNR and CDR2 is FQNEAQ (reference sequence). V lost 5 bases, J lost 2 bases, and 11 bases stayed unmatched. The CDR3 bases are TGTGCCAGCAGCCCCGGACAGGTTTTGGCTCAAGAGACCCAGTACTTC. This gives the protein CASSPGQVLAQETQYF.

This clonotype came up many times. The chain combines TRBV7-6 with TRBJ1-6, with D possibly TRBD1 on 5 matching bases. The CDR3 runs to 14 residues. Germline V CDR1 and CDR2: SGHVS, FNYEAQ. Trimming left V 5 bases short and J 8 bases short, with 13 bases between. For the CDR3, the DNA is TGTGCCAGCAGCGCCGGGACGCATGATTCACCCCTCCACTTT. It is translated as CASSAGTHDSPLHF. The variable domain in full, with the rest retrieved from reference TRBV7-6 and TRBJ1-6, is GAGVSQSPRYKVTKRGQDVALRCDPISGHVSLYWYRQALGQGPEFLTYFNYEAQQDKSGLPNDRFSAERPEGSISTLTIQRTEQRDSAMYRCASSAGTHDSPLHFGNGTRLTVT.

The chain employs TRBV18 and TRBJ2-7; D might be TRBD1 (5 bases). The CDR3 has 16 amino acids. V lost 3 bases to trimming and J lost 0 bases, with 15 bases between them. Germline V gives CDR1 KGHSH, CDR2 LQKENI. CDR3 in amino acids: CASSPAEAGRSYEQYF. The CDR3 DNA is TGTGCCAGCTCACCGGCCGAGGCAGGGCGCTCCTACGAGCAGTACTTC.

Only a few counts were recorded for this clonotype. The rearrangement joins TRBV7-2 to TRBJ1-4; D is uncertain. This CDR3 spans 17 amino acids. V lost 1 base and J lost 4, with 16 bases in between. Germline CDR1 and CDR2: SGHTA and FQGNSA. CDR3 in amino acids: CASSLVSSSVNNEKLFF. The DNA for the CDR3 is TGTGCCAGCAGCTTAGTCAGTTCGTCGGTGAATAATGAAAAACTGTTTTTT. The full variable domain, completed using reference TRBV7-2 and TRBJ1-4, is GAGVSQSPSNKVTEKGKDVELRCDPISGHTALYWYRQSLGQGLEFLIYFQGNSAPDKSGLPSDRFSAERTGGSVSTLTIQRTQQEDSAVYLCASSLVSSSVNNEKLFFGSGTQLSVL.

This clonotype was counted between two and nine times. The chain carries TRBV7-9 and TRBJ2-5, with 7 bases identical to TRBD1. The CDR3 is 17 amino acids. Germline V CDR1 and CDR2: SEHNR, FQNEAQ (reference sequence). The V gene end was trimmed by 3 bases and the J gene end by 2 bases; junction bases not matched to a gene: 12. CDR3 coding DNA: TGTGCCAGCAGCTTGGTATCCCAGACAGGGCCTCAAGAGACCCAGTACTTC. It translates to CASSLVSQTGPQETQYF.

This clonotype was observed many times. The J gene is TRBJ1-1, the V gene TRBV7-9; D is possibly TRBD1 (6 bases). V lost 3 bases to trimming and J lost 0 bases, with 11 bases between them. The germline gives CDR1 SEHNR, CDR2 FQNEAQ (reference sequence). The CDR3 runs to 15 residues. CDR3 DNA sequence: TGTGCCAGCAGCTTTTCGGGGGGCATGAACACTGAAGCTTTCTTT. Translation gives CASSFSGGMNTEAFF.

In its sample, this clonotype was seen a few times. V gene TRBV10-3 combines with J gene TRBJ1-5; 8 bases fit TRBD1. Losses at the gene ends were 10 bases for V and 7 bases for J; bases not matched to a gene: 12. Germline V lookup: CDR1 ENHRY, CDR2 SYGVKD. The CDR3 is 14 amino acids. This CDR3 reads CASRRTGRGQPQHF. The CDR3 DNA follows: TGTGCCAGCAGGCGGACAGGGAGGGGGCAGCCCCAGCATTTT.

The sample holds many counts of this clonotype. The chain has TRBV7-9 and TRBJ2-7; D call uncertain. Germline-derived CDR1 and CDR2 are SEHNR and FQNEAQ (reference sequence). The length of the CDR3 is 13 residues. V was trimmed by 1 base and J by 3 bases, leaving 7 bases between them. CDR3 loop: CASSLGGDYEQYF. The CDR3 DNA reads TGTGCCAGCAGCTTAGGTGGTGACTACGAGCAGTACTTC.

The chain has TRBV2 and TRBJ1-2, with a tentative D call TRBD1 (5 bases). The V end lost 6 bases, the J end lost 9 bases, and 11 bases lay between the germline ends. Looked up from germline, CDR1 is SNHLY and CDR2 is FYNNEI. The CDR3 has 11 residues. DNA for the CDR3: TGTGCCAGCAGGGGGACCGTCCGCTACACCTTC. It translates to CASRGTVRYTF.

The genes are TRBV25-1 and TRBJ1-2, with 9 bases identical to TRBD1. J was trimmed by 7 bases and V by 5 bases; bases with no gene match: 11. From germline, CDR1 is MGHDK and CDR2 SYGVNS. This CDR3 is 15 amino acids long. This chain's CDR3 is CASSLFRTGESGYTF. DNA for the CDR3: TGTGCCAGCAGTTTATTTAGGACAGGGGAGAGTGGCTACACCTTC.

This clonotype was counted at least ten times. The chain combines TRBV15 with TRBJ1-5; D gene ambiguous. Per germline, CDR1 LNHNV and CDR2 YYDKDF (reference sequence). Between the trimmed V and J ends, which lost 0 bases and 0 bases, there was a span of 9 bases. CDR3 length: 16 amino acids. The CDR3 nucleotides are TGTGCCACCAGCAGAGATGGAATGGGTAGCAATCAGCCCCAGCATTTT. It specifies CATSRDGMGSNQPQHF.

Details on this clonotype: A much larger clone differs by one base, so this may be a read error. The chain recombines TRBV20-1 with TRBJ1-2; D gene ambiguous. Germline CDR1 reads DFQATT; CDR2 reads SNEGSKA (reference sequence). This CDR3 has 14 residues. Trimming took off 2 bases at V and 8 bases at J, with 18 bases between the two ends. The CDR3 loop reads CSARSFDGVGGYTF. As DNA, the CDR3 is TGCAGTGCTAGAAGCTTTGACGGGGTCGGCGGCTACACCTTC.

The rearrangement links TRBV29-1 to TRBJ1-6; D not certain. V was shortened by 7 bases and J by 14 bases, with 6 bases between the two germline ends. Germline assignment: CDR1 SQVTM and CDR2 ANQGSEA. This CDR3 has 8 residues. CDR3 amino acids: CSGATLHF. CDR3 coding DNA: TGCAGCGGGGCCACCCTCCACTTT.

V and J are TRBV25-1 and TRBJ1-4, with 8 bases that match TRBD1. The CDR3 extends over 13 amino acids. The V gene's germline CDR1 is MGHDK and CDR2 SYGVNS. V gave up 6 bases and J gave up 8 bases; unmatched junction bases: 5. CDR3 DNA: TGTGCCAGCAGAGAACAGGGGGGGGAAAAACTGTTTTTT. Translation: CASREQGGEKLFF. The full variable domain, in which reference TRBV25-1 and TRBJ1-4 provide the parts outside the CDR3, is EADIYQTPRYLVIGTGKKITLECSQTMGHDKMYWYQQDPGMELHLIHYSYGVNSTEKGDLSSESTVSRIRTEHFPLTLESARPSHTSQYLCASREQGGEKLFFGSGTQLSVL.

This clonotype was detected many times. The chain carries TRBV7-2 and TRBJ2-7; possible D gene TRBD1, 5 bases. Trimming left V 3 bases short and J 1 base short, with 13 bases between. The CDR3 covers 15 residues. The germline V gene encodes CDR1 SGHTA and CDR2 FQGNSA. For the CDR3, the DNA is TGTGCCAGCAGCTTCGCGTGGGGCCCGTCCTACGAGCAGTACTTC. Translation: CASSFAWGPSYEQYF.

The chain employs TRBV6-5 and TRBJ1-5, with unresolved D. This CDR3 has 15 amino acids. CDR1 is MNHEY and CDR2 is SVGAGI in the germline V gene. Trimming left V 10 bases short and J 2 bases short, with 18 bases between. CDR3 in amino acids: CATNRAMSGNQPQHF. The CDR3, as DNA: TGTGCCACTAATAGGGCAATGTCGGGCAATCAGCCCCAGCATTTT.

The chain combines TRBV5-1 with TRBJ1-3; a weak D match, TRBD1 (6 bases). V gave up 3 bases and J gave up 1 base, with 17 bases separating them. Germline V lookup: CDR1 SGHRS, CDR2 YFSETQ. The CDR3 is 17 amino acids. The CDR3, as DNA: TGCGCCAGCAGCTGGGCGAGGGGGGCGAGGTCTGGAAACACCATATATTTT. Amino acids: CASSWARGARSGNTIYF.

Ten or more counts support this clonotype. The chain links TRBV6-1 to TRBJ1-2, with D possibly matching TRBD1 (5 bases). The germline V and J ends were trimmed by 2 bases and 6 bases, with 10 bases remaining between them. The CDR3 totals 13 residues. Germline CDR1 and CDR2: MNHNS and SASEGT. The CDR3: CASSEQSQDGYTF. The DNA of the CDR3 is TGTGCCAGCAGTGAACAGTCACAGGATGGCTACACCTTC.

The chain combines TRBV7-9 with TRBJ1-6; D perhaps matches TRBD1 (5 bases). Trimming left V 5 bases short and J 12 bases short, with 17 bases between. Germline V gene data show CDR1 as SEHNR and CDR2 as FQNEAQ (reference sequence). This CDR3 is 14 amino acids long. The CDR3 DNA is TGTGCCAGCAGCGAAGGGACCGCCCGTGAACCCCTCCACTTT. Translated, it gives CASSEGTAREPLHF.

The CDR3 coding sequence is TGTGCCATCAGTGATGGGGGCCGTGAAAAACTGTTTTTT. It yields the protein CAISDGGREKLFF. This sequence joins TRBV10-3 and TRBJ1-4, with D perhaps matching TRBD1 (6 bases). Germline-derived CDR1 and CDR2 are ENHRY and SYGVKD. V was cut by 3 bases and J by 7 bases, with 9 bases left in between. This CDR3 comprises 13 residues.

Ten or more counts support this clonotype. The gene calls are TRBV4-1 and TRBJ1-6, with D uncertain. Germline V gene sequence: CDR1 MGHRA, CDR2 YSYEKL. Trimming removed 8 bases at V and 8 bases at J, with 10 bases between. The CDR3 covers 12 residues. CDR3 sequence (DNA): TGCGCCAGCCGGAGTAGGGATTCACCCCTCCACTTT. Translated: CASRSRDSPLHF.

The genes are TRBV6-6 and TRBJ1-5; D is possibly TRBD1 (5 bases). The germline gives CDR1 MNHNY, CDR2 SVGAGI (reference sequence). The CDR3 runs 14 residues. Trimming pared 6 bases from V and 7 bases from J, leaving 16 bases between. This CDR3 reads CASRTSGIGQPQHF. The CDR3 DNA sequence: TGTGCCAGCAGGACATCAGGGATAGGACAGCCCCAGCATTTT.

The chain links TRBV7-2 to TRBJ2-7, with 10 bases aligning to TRBD2. This CDR3 spans 16 amino acids. With V trimmed by 5 bases and J by 3 bases, 10 bases remained unmatched. Germline CDR1 and CDR2: SGHTA and FQGNSA. The CDR3 bases are TGTGCCAGCAGCCCCACAACGGGACTAGCGCGCTACGAGCAGTACTTC. The encoded protein is CASSPTTGLARYEQYF.

The chain recombines TRBV25-1 with TRBJ1-2; D remains ambiguous. The CDR3 is 15 amino acids. The germline V gene has CDR1 MGHDK and CDR2 SYGVNS. V lost 8 bases and J lost 1, with 17 bases in between. The CDR3 DNA reads TGTGCCAGCTTGGAGACCGGACCCAATAACTATGGCTACACCTTC. Translating gives CASLETGPNNYGYTF.

This clonotype was detected ten times or more. V and J are TRBV2 and TRBJ1-2, with TRBD1 as a possible D gene (6 bases). Germline V gene data show CDR1 as SNHLY and CDR2 as FYNNEI. This CDR3 has 14 residues. The ends were cut back, 6 bases at V and 3 bases at J, with 14 bases in the middle. The CDR3 region has the DNA TGTGCCAGCAGCTCGACATGGACAGACTATGGCTACACCTTC. Translating it yields CASSSTWTDYGYTF.